This entry lists 10 T cell receptor beta chains sequenced from one sample in a study of T cell responses to AZD1222 COVID-19 vaccine. Clones were sequenced by immunoSEQ multiplex PCR, and TCRdb holds only the in-frame ones, with some missing. The sample has 90,000 to 130,000 clones; around 90% are singletons. The sample here was peripheral blood, taken on day 0 of AZD1222 vaccination. These receptors all stem from an adult in good health.

Written as DNA, the CDR3 is TGTGCCAGCAGCCCGGCTGGTCCTAACTATGGCTACACCTTC. Protein product: CASSPAGPNYGYTF. The chain links TRBV5-6 to TRBJ1-2; D unclear. Trimming took 4 bases from V and 0 from J, leaving 10 bases between them. The germline CDR1 and CDR2 sequences are SGHDT and YYEEEE. The CDR3 runs 14 residues.

The genes are TRBV7-9 and TRBJ2-5; D gene ambiguous. Trimming pared 4 bases from V and 0 bases from J, leaving 9 bases between. Germline assignment: CDR1 SEHNR and CDR2 FQNEAQ (reference sequence). The CDR3 has 14 amino acids. In DNA form, the CDR3 reads TGTGCCAGCAGCTCGACCAAGAACCAAGAGACCCAGTACTTC. Its protein is CASSSTKNQETQYF.

CDR3 nucleotide sequence: TGTGCCACCAGCAGGAATTTCGGCTCCTACGAGCAGTACTTC. This gives the protein CATSRNFGSYEQYF. V usage is TRBV15 and J usage is TRBJ2-7; D is undetermined. The germline gives CDR1 LNHNV, CDR2 YYDKDF (reference sequence). The V end was cut by 3 bases, the J end by 0 bases, with 9 bases between. The CDR3 contains 14 residues.

This sequence joins TRBV28 and TRBJ2-1; 9 nucleotides align to TRBD1. The CDR3 is 16 amino acids. The J segment lost 8 bases and the V segment lost 7 bases, leaving 15 bases of the junction unmatched. Germline V gene lookup returns CDR1 MDHEN and CDR2 SYDVKM. The CDR3 bases are TGTGCCAGCAACAATCTGCCGGGACAGGGAAGATATGAGCAGTTCTTC. It codes for CASNNLPGQGRYEQFF.

This chain connects TRBV9 to TRBJ1-6, with D unclear. Trimming took off 5 bases at V and 5 bases at J, with 11 bases between the two ends. Germline CDR1 reads SGDLS; CDR2 reads YYNGEE. This CDR3 has 14 residues. The CDR3 loop is CASSADTHNSPLHF. CDR3 DNA: TGTGCCAGCAGTGCCGACACACATAATTCACCCCTCCACTTT.

V is TRBV4-1 and J is TRBJ1-2; D unclear. Germline loops: CDR1 MGHRA, CDR2 YSYEKL. This CDR3 comprises 16 residues. Trimming removed 4 bases from V and 0 bases from J, with 15 bases in between. The CDR3 DNA reads as TGCGCCAGCAGCCCAACGCCGGGAGCTACTAACTATGGCTACACCTTC. Its protein is CASSPTPGATNYGYTF.

The CDR3 is CASSRELGANREQFF. Written as DNA, the CDR3 is TGTGCCAGCAGCCGGGAACTGGGGGCGAACAGAGAGCAGTTCTTC. J is TRBJ2-1 and V is TRBV11-1, with a tentative D call TRBD1 (6 bases). V dropped 5 bases and J dropped 10 bases, with 21 bases sitting between them. The germline V gene encodes CDR1 SGHAT and CDR2 FQDESV (reference sequence). This CDR3 has 15 amino acids.

The J gene is TRBJ2-1, the V gene TRBV23-1; unclear D gene. TRBV23-1 is labeled an ORF, and its function is uncertain. The CDR3 totals 14 residues. V was trimmed by 0 bases and J by 5 bases, leaving 8 bases between them. CDR3: CASSQSGRNNEQFF. The CDR3, as DNA: TGCGCCAGCAGTCAATCAGGCAGAAACAATGAGCAGTTCTTC.

The rearrangement links TRBV7-8 to TRBJ1-2, with D unclear. The CDR3 is made up of 13 amino acids. CDR1 SGHVS and CDR2 FQNEAQ come from the germline V gene. V was shortened by 7 bases and J by 10 bases, with 19 bases between the two germline ends. The CDR3 DNA reads as TGTGCCAGCACCCAATCCGGGGAGCTTTTCTACACCTTC. Translating it yields CASTQSGELFYTF.

The chain combines TRBV28 with TRBJ2-5; possible D gene TRBD1, 5 bases. The CDR3 runs to 18 residues. CDR1 MDHEN and CDR2 SYDVKM come from the germline V gene. Trimming took 6 bases from V and 4 from J, leaving 27 bases between them. The CDR3 is CASSLTPAAGMFGETQYF. The CDR3 nucleotides read TGTGCCAGCAGCCTTACCCCGGCGGCAGGGATGTTTGGAGAGACCCAGTACTTC. The entire variable domain, with the rest obtained from reference TRBV28 and TRBJ2-5, is as follows: DVKVTQSSRYLVKRTGEKVFLECVQDMDHENMFWYRQDPGLGLRLIYFSYDVKMKEKGDIPEGYSVSREKKERFSLILESASTNQTSMYLCASSLTPAAGMFGETQYFGPGTRLLVL.